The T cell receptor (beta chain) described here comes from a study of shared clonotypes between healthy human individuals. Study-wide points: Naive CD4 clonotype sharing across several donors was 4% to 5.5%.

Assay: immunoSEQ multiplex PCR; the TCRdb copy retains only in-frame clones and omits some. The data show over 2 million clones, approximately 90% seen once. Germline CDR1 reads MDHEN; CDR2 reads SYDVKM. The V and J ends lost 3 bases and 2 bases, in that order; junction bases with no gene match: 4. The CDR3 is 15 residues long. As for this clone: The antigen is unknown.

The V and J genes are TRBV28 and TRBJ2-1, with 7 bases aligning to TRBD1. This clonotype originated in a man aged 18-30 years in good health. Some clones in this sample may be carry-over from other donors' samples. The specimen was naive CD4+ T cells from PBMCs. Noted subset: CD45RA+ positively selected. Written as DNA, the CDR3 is TGTGCCAGCAGTTTCCGGGACAGAACCTACAATGAGCAGTTCTTC. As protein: CASSFRDRTYNEQFF.